A single T cell receptor (beta chain) is shown here with its context. Its target is not known. Mismatch with germline at one junction end may stem from a read error. The sample originates from a study of T cells after yellow fever vaccination. Study findings and constraints: By day 5 rather than day 15, the secondary response had peaked, though it was weaker.

The study made its TCR cDNA through 5'RACE template switching. That step introduced a universal primer site along with UMIs. TCRdb independently ran MiXCR on the 5' RACE reads; one entry per CDR3 protein. The table records a few hundred thousand distinct CDR3 sequences, 15% to 20% of them present only once. The sequence derives from a man aged 30 to 39 who received the YFV17D yellow fever vaccine. Material: PBMCs, obtained 15 days after the yellow fever booster vaccination.

The DNA of the CDR3 is TGCAGCGTTGAAGAGGGCGGTAGGTGGGTCTTC. As protein: CSVEEGGRWVF. The chain recombines TRBV29-1 with TRBJ2-1, with D unclear. Germline CDR1 and CDR2: SQVTM and ANQGSEA. CDR3 size: 11 residues.